The 31 T cell receptor beta chains below were found in one sample sequenced in a study of T cell responses to AZD1222 COVID-19 vaccine. Sequenced by immunoSEQ multiplex PCR; TCRdb stores in-frame clones only, minus some. In the table there are fewer than 120,000 clones, about nine tenths of which are singletons. Sequencing used peripheral blood, obtained on day 0 of AZD1222 vaccination. These receptors all stem from an adult in good health.

About this clone itself: The sample holds other DNA sequences that translate to the same CDR3. V and J are TRBV18 and TRBJ1-1; tentative D call: TRBD1 (6 bases). This CDR3 comprises 14 residues. The V and J ends lost 2 bases and 1 base respectively, with 8 bases between them. From germline, CDR1 is KGHSH and CDR2 LQKENI. In DNA, the CDR3 is TGTGCCAGCTCACCAGACAGGAAGAACACTGAAGCTTTCTTT. This translates into CASSPDRKNTEAFF.

V usage is TRBV14 and J usage is TRBJ2-7; D may be TRBD1 or TRBD2 (7 bases each). Germline CDR1 reads SGHDN; CDR2 reads FVKESK. CDR3 length: 14 amino acids. Trimming took off 4 bases at V and 5 bases at J, with 15 bases between the two ends. CDR3 DNA: TGTGCCAGCAGCCCGCTCCAGGGGGGGGACGAGCAGTACTTC. It encodes CASSPLQGGDEQYF.

V gene TRBV7-6 combines with J gene TRBJ1-5, with D uncertain. V was clipped by 1 base and J by 0 bases, with 10 bases between them. This CDR3 contains 16 residues. Germline lookup yields CDR1 SGHVS and CDR2 FNYEAQ. As DNA, the CDR3 is TGTGCCAGCAGCTTAGGGGGAGGGAATAGCAATCAGCCCCAGCATTTT. The encoded protein is CASSLGGGNSNQPQHF. The full variable domain, completed using reference TRBV7-6 and TRBJ1-5, is GAGVSQSPRYKVTKRGQDVALRCDPISGHVSLYWYRQALGQGPEFLTYFNYEAQQDKSGLPNDRFSAERPEGSISTLTIQRTEQRDSAMYRCASSLGGGNSNQPQHFGDGTRLSIL.

This rearrangement joins TRBV4-1 to TRBJ2-7; no clear D. V gave up 1 base and J gave up 4 bases, with 8 bases separating them. There are 13 residues in the CDR3. Per the germline V gene, CDR1 is MGHRA and CDR2 is YSYEKL. This CDR3 is CASSQARAYEQYF. CDR3 DNA sequence: TGCGCCAGCAGCCAAGCTAGGGCGTACGAGCAGTACTTC.

The rearrangement links TRBV5-4 to TRBJ1-5; D is undetermined. Germline values: CDR1 SGHNT, CDR2 YYREEE (reference sequence). The CDR3 has 13 amino acids. V shed 4 bases and J shed 4 bases, with 9 bases lying between them. CDR3 coding DNA: TGTGCCAGCAGCGCCAACCTAAATCAGCCCCAGCATTTT. This gives the protein CASSANLNQPQHF.

The chain couples TRBV9 to TRBJ2-2; possibly TRBD1 for D (6 bases). The CDR3 sequence is 15 residues long. In germline, CDR1 is SGDLS, CDR2 YYNGEE. The germline V and J ends were trimmed by 0 bases and 4 bases, with 10 bases remaining between them. The CDR3 DNA follows: TGTGCCAGCAGCGTAGTTGGACAGTTCACCGGGGAGCTGTTTTTT. It specifies CASSVVGQFTGELFF. Looking up the rest from reference TRBV9 and TRBJ2-2 gives the full variable domain: DSGVTQTPKHLITATGQRVTLRCSPRSGDLSVYWYQQSLDQGLQFLIQYYNGEERAKGNILERFSAQQFPDLHSELNLSSLELGDSALYFCASSVVGQFTGELFFGEGSRLTVL.

The chain recombines TRBV30 with TRBJ1-5, with 9 bases aligning to TRBD1. The V segment lost 3 bases and the J segment 2 bases; nucleotides outside the gene matches: 11. Germline V lookup: CDR1 GTSNPN, CDR2 SVGIG (reference sequence). This CDR3 spans 17 amino acids. The CDR3 spells CAWSLGQGGAGNQPQHF. CDR3 DNA sequence: TGTGCCTGGAGCCTGGGACAGGGAGGGGCGGGCAATCAGCCCCAGCATTTT.

This rearrangement joins TRBV5-1 to TRBJ2-2; D is ambiguous. CDR1 and CDR2 (germline): SGHRS, YFSETQ. CDR3 length: 14 residues. V was cut by 4 bases and J by 0 bases, with 7 bases left in between. The CDR3 protein is CASSPRANTGELFF. The CDR3 DNA sequence: TGCGCCAGCAGCCCACGGGCGAACACCGGGGAGCTGTTTTTT.

This chain connects TRBV15 to TRBJ1-4; tentative D call: TRBD1 (5 bases). The V gene's germline CDR1 is LNHNV and CDR2 YYDKDF (reference sequence). This CDR3 is built from 16 residues. The V end was cut by 5 bases, the J end by 5 bases, with 18 bases between. The CDR3 protein is CATSRGGTTKNEKLFF. The CDR3 nucleotides read TGTGCCACCAGCCGCGGAGGGACTACTAAGAATGAAAAACTGTTTTTT.

This chain joins TRBV7-6 and TRBJ2-2; D ambiguous. V dropped 4 bases and J dropped 4 bases, with 4 bases sitting between them. Germline-derived CDR1 and CDR2 are SGHVS and FNYEAQ. The CDR3 covers 12 residues. The CDR3 DNA follows: TGTGCCAGCAGCTCCTCCACCGGGGAGCTGTTTTTT. It specifies CASSSSTGELFF.

This chain uses TRBV19 with TRBJ2-1, with a tentative D call TRBD1 (6 bases). Germline V gives CDR1 LNHDA, CDR2 SQIVND (reference sequence). The V end lost 4 bases, the J end lost 6 bases, and 13 bases lay between the germline ends. The CDR3 is 14 amino acids. CDR3 DNA: TGTGCCAGTAGTAGAACAAGAGGGGGCAATGAGCAGTTCTTC. Its protein is CASSRTRGGNEQFF.

This clone came up once. V is TRBV7-8 and J is TRBJ2-1; perhaps TRBD2 as D (5 bases). CDR1 SGHVS and CDR2 FQNEAQ come from the germline V gene. V was shortened by 2 bases and J by 5 bases, with 19 bases between the two germline ends. The CDR3 is 17 amino acids. The CDR3 protein is CASSLPGLKLSNNEQFF. The CDR3 nucleotides are TGTGCCAGCAGCTTACCCGGACTGAAACTATCCAACAATGAGCAGTTCTTC.

The chain joins TRBV7-9 to TRBJ1-1, with a tentative D call TRBD1 (6 bases). Germline-derived CDR1 and CDR2 are SEHNR and FQNEAQ (reference sequence). The germline V and J ends were trimmed by 2 bases and 6 bases, with 13 bases remaining between them. CDR3 length equals 14 residues. DNA of the CDR3: TGTGCCAGCAGCTTATGGCGGGCAGGGGCTGAAGCTTTCTTT. Protein product: CASSLWRAGAEAFF.

The chain recombines TRBV6-5 with TRBJ1-1; D gene unclear. This CDR3 has 13 residues. In germline, CDR1 is MNHEY, CDR2 SVGAGI. Trimming cost V 5 bases and J 1 base, with 8 bases left between them. The CDR3 loop is CASSLRQNTEAFF. Written as DNA, the CDR3 is TGTGCCAGCAGTCTCCGGCAGAACACTGAAGCTTTCTTT.

The chain combines TRBV11-2 with TRBJ2-4; 7 nucleotides line up with TRBD1. V shed 5 bases, J shed 7 bases, and the junction held 8 bases outside the gene matches. There are 14 residues in the CDR3. CDR1 and CDR2 (germline): SGHAT, FQNNGV. In nucleotides, the CDR3 is TGTGCCAGCAGCCAACAGGGGAAGAAGAACATTCAGTACTTC. Protein: CASSQQGKKNIQYF.

This chain connects TRBV5-4 to TRBJ2-7, with D maybe TRBD1 (5 bases). The germline gives CDR1 SGHNT, CDR2 YYREEE (reference sequence). The CDR3 has 14 amino acids. V was shortened by 6 bases and J by 3 bases, with 16 bases between the two germline ends. CDR3 sequence: CASTPEGAIYEQYF. The CDR3 coding sequence is TGTGCCAGCACCCCCGAAGGGGCGATCTACGAGCAGTACTTC.

The chain joins TRBV11-2 to TRBJ1-4; D unclear. V dropped 2 bases and J dropped 8 bases, with 9 bases sitting between them. CDR1 and CDR2 (germline): SGHAT, FQNNGV. This CDR3 is built from 13 residues. The chain's CDR3 is CASSLPNFEKLFF. The CDR3 region has the DNA TGTGCCAGCAGCTTACCTAATTTCGAAAAACTGTTTTTT.

A single count supports this clone. For the CDR3, the DNA is TGTGCCAGCAGTTTACCGGACAGGGGCCACGAGCAGTACTTC. This gives the protein CASSLPDRGHEQYF. The chain links TRBV27 to TRBJ2-7, with TRBD1 matching 9 bases. Germline values: CDR1 MNHEY, CDR2 SMNVEV (reference sequence). This CDR3 is built from 14 residues. J was trimmed by 5 bases and V by 2 bases; bases with no gene match: 4.

The chain employs TRBV7-9 and TRBJ1-4, with a weak D call TRBD1 (6 bases). Trimming took 4 bases from V and 8 from J, leaving 20 bases between them. Germline CDR1 and CDR2: SEHNR and FQNEAQ (reference sequence). This CDR3 region has 16 residues. DNA for the CDR3: TGTGCCAGCAGCTCCCCCGAGAGACAGGCAAGCGAAAAACTGTTTTTT. Protein product: CASSSPERQASEKLFF.

The chain couples TRBV11-3 to TRBJ2-1, with TRBD2 matching 8 bases. Germline V gene lookup returns CDR1 SGHNT and CDR2 YENEEA. After removal of 4 bases from V and 2 bases from J, the junction contained 4 bases not matched to a gene. The CDR3 runs to 15 residues. CDR3 loop: CASSSSGLAYNEQFF. DNA of the CDR3: TGTGCCAGCAGCTCTAGCGGGTTAGCCTACAATGAGCAGTTCTTC.

This rearrangement joins TRBV19 to TRBJ1-5; no firm D call. V was trimmed by 0 bases and J by 0 bases, leaving 6 bases between them. The CDR3 runs to 15 residues. Germline V gene data show CDR1 as LNHDA and CDR2 as SQIVND (reference sequence). CDR3 in amino acids: CASSIDRDSNQPQHF. CDR3 bases: TGTGCCAGTAGTATAGATCGGGATAGCAATCAGCCCCAGCATTTT.

This clone was recorded a few times. J is TRBJ2-2 and V is TRBV7-9; no firm D call. The CDR3 sequence is 14 residues long. V was shortened by 2 bases and J by 3 bases, with 7 bases between the two germline ends. Germline lookup yields CDR1 SEHNR and CDR2 FQNEAQ (reference sequence). CDR3 nucleotides: TGTGCCAGCAGCTTACCGGCTGACACCGGGGAGCTGTTTTTT. Amino acid sequence: CASSLPADTGELFF.

CDR3 in DNA: TGTGCCAGCAGCCGGGACAGTGGTTCACCCCTCCACTTT. Encoded protein: CASSRDSGSPLHF. The chain carries TRBV11-3 and TRBJ1-6, with 7 bases identical to TRBD1. Trimming took 5 bases from V and 9 from J; bases not matched to a gene: 4. CDR1 and CDR2 (germline): SGHNT, YENEEA. The length of the CDR3 is 13 residues.

V is TRBV5-8 and J is TRBJ1-5; 9 nucleotides match TRBD1. Trimming cost V 2 bases and J 2 bases; bases outside gene matches: 8. Per the germline V gene, CDR1 is SGHTS and CDR2 is YDEGEE. The CDR3 covers 17 residues. CDR3 in amino acids: CASSFHRGLSRNQPQHF. As DNA, the CDR3 is TGTGCCAGCAGCTTTCACAGGGGGCTAAGTCGCAATCAGCCCCAGCATTTT.

The V and J genes are TRBV11-2 and TRBJ2-7, with 9 bases that match TRBD1. Trimming took 4 bases from V and 1 from J; bases not matched to a gene: 5. Germline values: CDR1 SGHAT, CDR2 FQNNGV. The CDR3 extends over 15 amino acids. In DNA form, the CDR3 reads TGTGCCAGCAGCTCCCAGGACAGGGGATCCTACGAGCAGTACTTC. It is translated as CASSSQDRGSYEQYF.

V gene TRBV6-6 combines with J gene TRBJ2-3; 7 bases match TRBD2. Unmatched junction bases numbered 13, after V lost 7 bases and J lost 6 bases. Germline V CDR1 and CDR2: MNHNY, SVGAGI (reference sequence). This CDR3 spans 15 amino acids. Here the CDR3 reads CASMGGGRGPDTQYF. The CDR3 DNA follows: TGTGCCAGCATGGGGGGAGGGAGGGGCCCCGATACGCAGTATTTT.

Here the CDR3 reads CASSLVTTTPEQYF. As DNA, the CDR3 is TGTGCCAGCAGCTTAGTAACGACTACCCCCGAGCAGTACTTC. V usage is TRBV7-2 and J usage is TRBJ2-7, with D possibly TRBD2 on 5 matching bases. This CDR3 spans 14 amino acids. The V end was cut by 1 base, the J end by 6 bases, with 13 bases between. CDR1 and CDR2 (germline): SGHTA, FQGNSA.

This chain joins TRBV5-1 and TRBJ2-3; unclear D gene. This CDR3 has 13 residues. Germline CDR1 SGHRS, CDR2 YFSETQ. V was trimmed by 3 bases and J by 0 bases, leaving 5 bases between them. The CDR3 loop is CASSSSSTDTQYF. CDR3 DNA sequence: TGCGCCAGCAGCTCCTCTAGCACAGATACGCAGTATTTT.

The rearrangement links TRBV11-3 to TRBJ1-1, with D possibly being TRBD1 (6 bases). The CDR3 spans 14 residues. Germline CDR1 and CDR2: SGHNT and YENEEA. V gave up 1 base and J gave up 2 bases, with 8 bases separating them. CDR3 bases: TGTGCCAGCAGCTTAGGAGGGACAAACACTGAAGCTTTCTTT. Protein sequence: CASSLGGTNTEAFF.

This rearrangement joins TRBV27 to TRBJ2-1, with D possibly being TRBD1 or TRBD2 (5 bases each). Trimming stripped 6 bases from V and 1 base from J, with 22 bases between. There are 18 residues in the CDR3. The germline gives CDR1 MNHEY, CDR2 SMNVEV (reference sequence). CDR3 residues: CASSRRDRSLISYNEQFF. CDR3 sequence (DNA): TGTGCCAGCAGCCGACGGGACCGTTCCTTGATATCCTACAATGAGCAGTTCTTC.

The V and J genes are TRBV24-1 and TRBJ2-1, with TRBD2 matching over 7 bases. V gave up 1 base and J gave up 0 bases; unmatched junction bases: 14. This CDR3 has 20 amino acids. Germline V lookup: CDR1 KGHDR, CDR2 SFDVKD. CDR3 loop: CATSDFAPNLGGSSYNEQFF. DNA of the CDR3: TGTGCCACCAGTGATTTCGCCCCCAACTTGGGGGGGAGCTCCTACAATGAGCAGTTCTTC.